A single sample is the source of the 3 T cell receptor beta chains below, sequenced in a study of cytomegalovirus exposure and HLA in healthy donors (dated by TCRdb to about 2017). The library was obtained by the immunoSEQ multiplex PCR assay. The multiplex PCR relied on a mix of 60 forward primers for TCR Vbeta segments and 13 reverse primers for TCR Jbeta segments. Here the immuneACCESS table is served through TCRdb, limited to in-frame sequences with V and J called. Missing clones are a known gap in these copies; in checked studies unresolved V genes cover under half, and the rest lacks a known reason. Within this sample are roughly 100,000 clones, with approximately 64% of them counted one time only. The top ten constitute 5.9% of the sample. The sample consisted of PBMCs. The receptors were gathered from a boy younger than 18 in good health and CMV-seropositive.

This rearrangement joins TRBV7-9 to TRBJ1-5, with D maybe TRBD1 (5 bases). This CDR3 spans 18 amino acids. Looked up from germline, CDR1 is SEHNR and CDR2 is FQNEAQ (reference sequence). V lost 1 base and J lost 4, with 20 bases in between. CDR3 amino acids: CASSLVFGVGGGNQPQHF. The CDR3 DNA sequence: TGTGCCAGCAGCTTAGTGTTCGGGGTGGGGGGGGGTAATCAGCCCCAGCATTTT.

A note on this clone: The junction departs from germline at one end; a sequencing error may be responsible. CDR3 nucleotides: TGTTCCAGCAGCCAGGACAGGGCCGAGCAGTACTTC. As protein: CSSSQDRAEQYF. This chain links TRBV7-9 with TRBJ2-7, with 8 bases lining up with TRBD1. The CDR3 loop spans 12 amino acids. Germline lookup yields CDR1 SEHNR and CDR2 FQNEAQ (reference sequence).

The rearrangement joins TRBV7-2 to TRBJ2-1; 8 bases line up with TRBD2. This CDR3 spans 14 amino acids. From germline, CDR1 is SGHTA and CDR2 FQGNSA. V lost 5 bases and J lost 15; bases outside the gene matches: 15. For the CDR3, the DNA is TGTGCCAGCAGCACGACCCCAGTAGCGGGGCCGACGTTCTTC. Translating it yields CASSTTPVAGPTFF.